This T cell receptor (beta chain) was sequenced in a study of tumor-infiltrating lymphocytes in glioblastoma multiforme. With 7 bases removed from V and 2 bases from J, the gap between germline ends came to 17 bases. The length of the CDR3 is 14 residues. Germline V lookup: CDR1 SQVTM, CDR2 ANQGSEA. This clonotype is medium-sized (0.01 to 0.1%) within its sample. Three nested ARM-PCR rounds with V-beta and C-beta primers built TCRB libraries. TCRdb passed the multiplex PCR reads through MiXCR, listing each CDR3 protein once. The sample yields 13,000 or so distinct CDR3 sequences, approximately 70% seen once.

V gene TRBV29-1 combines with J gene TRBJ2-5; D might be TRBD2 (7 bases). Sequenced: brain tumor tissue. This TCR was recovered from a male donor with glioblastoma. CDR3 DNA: TGCAGCGCTGGGGGGGCGGCCCCGCAAGAGACCCAGTACTTC. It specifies CSAGGAAPQETQYF.